This T cell receptor beta chain comes out of a study of blood T cell repertoires in COVID-19. In the study overall: Sites in the United States, Italy and Spain provided acute and convalescent COVID-19 samples.

V gave up 2 bases and J gave up 5 bases, with 12 bases separating them. Per the germline V gene, CDR1 is LNHDA and CDR2 is SQIVND (reference sequence). There are 14 residues in the CDR3. Clones were read by immunoSEQ multiplex PCR, and TCRdb kept only the in-frame ones, dropping some. The profile shows roughly 230,000 clones, around 90% of them singletons. V is TRBV19 and J is TRBJ1-1; D is uncertain. Sequenced input: peripheral blood. The receptor's source is a woman in her sixties with COVID-19, enrolled during active disease. CDR3 region: CASSISRGRTEAFF. The CDR3 coding sequence is TGTGCCAGTAGTATAAGTCGTGGGAGGACTGAAGCTTTCTTT.